This entry is about one T cell receptor (beta chain). The entry originates in a study of T cell responses to AZD1222 COVID-19 vaccine. Here immunoSEQ multiplex PCR was the method, and the copy in TCRdb shows in-frame clones only, minus some. This table has approximately 90,000 clones, around 90% appearing once. V was pared by 7 bases and J by 2 bases, with 5 bases of the junction left unmatched. The length of the CDR3 is 14 residues. CDR1 is MNHNY and CDR2 is SVGAGI in the germline V gene (reference sequence). The sequence was obtained from an adult in good health. The chain recombines TRBV6-6 with TRBJ2-3; TRBD2 matches 8 bases. The sample was peripheral blood, taken on day 0 of AZD1222 vaccination. CDR3 nucleotide sequence: TGTGCCAGCATCCGGGGGGGAGACACAGATACGCAGTATTTT. Translating it yields CASIRGGDTDTQYF.